The rows below give T cell receptor beta chains drawn from one sample of a study of beta chain features in type 1 diabetes. Repertoires were generated with immunoSEQ multiplex PCR, while TCRdb's copy carries only in-frame clones and drops some. The data hold approximately 84,000 clones, with approximately 32% observed a single time. The sequencing sample was made of stem cell memory CD4+ T cells from blood. The receptors shown here come from a woman under 30 in good health. Each CDR3 is given with its conserved first and last residue. The D gene is left open where the match is weak. Part of the rows lack a size; the others show once, few, many or a class for expanded clones.

v_gene,abundance,j_gene,d_gene,CDR3nt,CDR3aa
TRBV29-1,-,TRBJ2-1,TRBD2,TGCAGCGTTGGGCGGGAGGCCTCCTACAATGAGCAGTTCTTC,CSVGREASYNEQFF
TRBV6-6,-,TRBJ2-7,-,TGTGCCAGCAGCTACAGGAGGAGCGCCTACGAGCAGTACTTC,CASSYRRSAYEQYF
TRBV2,few,TRBJ2-7,TRBD1,TGTGCCAGCAGAGGGACAGGGACTTACGAGCAGTACTTC,CASRGTGTYEQYF
TRBV30,-,TRBJ1-3,-,TGTGCCTGGCTAAATAGTTGGAACACCATATATTTT,CAWLNSWNTIYF
TRBV6-6,few,TRBJ2-2,-,TGTGCCAGCACCTCCGGGAGTTTCACCGGGGAGCTGTTTTTT,CASTSGSFTGELFF
TRBV14,-,TRBJ2-5,TRBD2,TGTGCCAGCAGCCGGGCCACTTGGCGGGAGGGCCTACAAGAGACCCAGTACTTC,CASSRATWREGLQETQYF
TRBV7-2,-,TRBJ1-1,-,TGTGCCAGCAGCTTAGAACCCTCTGGGCTCGCTGAAGCTTTCTTT,CASSLEPSGLAEAFF
TRBV19,-,TRBJ1-1,-,TGTGCCAGTAGCCCACAGGGTCCTGAAGCTTTCTTT,CASSPQGPEAFF
TRBV7-2,-,TRBJ1-3,-,TGTGCCAGCACCCAGGGGACGACTGGAAACACCATATATTTT,CASTQGTTGNTIYF
TRBV7-9,-,TRBJ2-1,TRBD2,TGTGCCAGCAGCTTAGGTAGCGGGGGAATTCTCTATCTTTACAATGAGCAGTTCTTC,CASSLGSGGILYLYNEQFF
TRBV11-2,-,TRBJ1-1,-,TGTGCCAGCAGCTTGATGGCGGACACTGAAGCTTTCTTT,CASSLMADTEAFF
TRBV18,-,TRBJ1-1,-,TGTGCCAGCTCACCACCGTCAGGGATGAACACTGAAGCTTTCTTT,CASSPPSGMNTEAFF
TRBV30,-,TRBJ1-1,-,TGTGCCTGGAGGTCGACAGCCAACACTGAAGCTTTCTTT,CAWRSTANTEAFF
TRBV5-4,few,TRBJ1-3,-,TGTGCCACCGGACAGTCTGGAAACACCATATATTTT,CATGQSGNTIYF
TRBV9,-,TRBJ1-2,TRBD1,TGTGCCAGCAGCGTAGAATCAGGGGGCTATGGCTACACCTTC,CASSVESGGYGYTF